The 23 T cell receptor beta chains in this list originate from one sample, sequenced in a study of blood T cell repertoires in COVID-19. Sequencing was performed with immunoSEQ multiplex PCR; in TCRdb, only in-frame clones are kept and a portion is missing. The repertoire has approximately 250,000 clones, approximately 86% of them found once; the top ten carry 3.6%. The sequenced sample was peripheral blood. The source is a man between 18 and 35 years old with active or convalescent COVID-19.

V usage is TRBV3-1 (or the pseudogene TRBV3-2) and J usage is TRBJ2-3, with 8 bases lining up with TRBD1. The length of the CDR3 is 16 residues. With V trimmed by 0 bases and J by 4 bases, 6 bases remained unmatched. Germline V gives CDR1 LGHDT, CDR2 YNNKEL (reference sequence). CDR3 nucleotide sequence: TGTGCCAGCAGCCAAGAAGACAGGGGTTTAGCAGATACGCAGTATTTT. Its translation: CASSQEDRGLADTQYF.

The chain couples TRBV11-2 to TRBJ2-2, with D tentatively TRBD2 (6 bases). The CDR3 sequence is 17 residues long. Germline V gives CDR1 SGHAT, CDR2 FQNNGV. Deletions cut 1 base from V and 4 bases from J, with 16 bases between. The CDR3 region is CASSLGPRQAGTGELFF. CDR3 DNA: TGTGCCAGCAGCTTAGGCCCCCGGCAAGCGGGCACCGGGGAGCTGTTTTTT.

This sequence joins TRBV7-8 and TRBJ2-2; TRBD1 agrees at 7 bases. CDR1 is SGHVS, CDR2 FQNEAQ, per germline. Trimming at V came to 5 bases and at J to 0 bases, leaving 6 bases not matched to a gene. This CDR3 has 16 amino acids. CDR3 DNA: TGTGCCAGCAGCCCCTCCGGGACAGCGAACACCGGGGAGCTGTTTTTT. Protein product: CASSPSGTANTGELFF.

DNA of the CDR3: TGTGCCAGCAGTTTAACAGGGGGCTTTGGAAACACCATATATTTT. Its protein is CASSLTGGFGNTIYF. The V call is TRBV28, the J call TRBJ1-3; 9 bases line up with TRBD1. Germline values: CDR1 MDHEN, CDR2 SYDVKM. The CDR3 has 15 residues. After removal of 2 bases from V and 3 bases from J, the junction contained 2 bases not matched to a gene.

This chain connects TRBV28 to TRBJ2-2; D call uncertain. Germline V gene lookup returns CDR1 MDHEN and CDR2 SYDVKM. The CDR3 has 13 residues. V lost 8 bases and J 4 bases, leaving 11 bases between the germline ends. CDR3 nucleotides: TGTGCCAGCGGGCAGGTGGGCACCGGGGAGCTGTTTTTT. It specifies CASGQVGTGELFF.

This rearrangement joins TRBV6-5 to TRBJ2-7, with D possibly matching TRBD1 (5 bases). The CDR3 runs to 15 residues. Trimming removed 5 bases at V and 5 bases at J, with 19 bases between. The germline gives CDR1 MNHEY, CDR2 SVGAGI. The CDR3 protein is CASSQFSRVPNEQYF. DNA of the CDR3: TGTGCCAGCAGTCAATTTAGCAGGGTGCCCAACGAGCAGTACTTC.

The chain combines TRBV5-6 with TRBJ2-2, with 7 bases aligning to TRBD2. This CDR3 spans 17 amino acids. The trim removed 0 bases at V and 2 bases at J, leaving 7 bases unmatched. CDR1 SGHDT and CDR2 YYEEEE come from the germline V gene. CDR3 nucleotide sequence: TGTGCCAGCAGCTTGGACGGGGTAGCGGGTAACACCGGGGAGCTGTTTTTT. It specifies CASSLDGVAGNTGELFF. The full variable domain, with the rest looked up from reference TRBV5-6 and TRBJ2-2, is DAGVTQSPTHLIKTRGQQVTLRCSPKSGHDTVSWYQQALGQGPQFIFQYYEEEERQRGNFPDRFSGHQFPNYSSELNVNALLLGDSALYLCASSLDGVAGNTGELFFGEGSRLTVL.

The chain links TRBV5-1 to TRBJ2-5, with 10 bases matching TRBD2. CDR3 size: 16 residues. The germline V gene encodes CDR1 SGHRS and CDR2 YFSETQ. The V gene end was trimmed by 0 bases and the J gene end by 4 bases; junction bases not matched to a gene: 6. The chain's CDR3 is CASSLAPSGGGETQYF. The DNA for the CDR3 is TGCGCCAGCAGCTTGGCTCCTAGCGGGGGAGGAGAGACCCAGTACTTC.

V is TRBV3-1 (or the pseudogene TRBV3-2) and J is TRBJ1-4; 12 bases align to TRBD1. The CDR3 has 14 amino acids. CDR1 and CDR2 from the germline V gene are LGHDT and YNNKEL (reference sequence). Unmatched junction bases numbered 6, after V lost 6 bases and J lost 10 bases. CDR3 bases: TGTGCCAGCAGTGGGACAGGGGGCTTTGGAAAACTGTTTTTT. Translating gives CASSGTGGFGKLFF.

In DNA, the CDR3 is TGTGCCAGCAGGGCTGACAGGGATTGGCAAGAGACCCAGTACTTC. Amino acid sequence: CASRADRDWQETQYF. This chain links TRBV6-5 with TRBJ2-5, with TRBD1 identical over 7 bases. Germline V gene data show CDR1 as MNHEY and CDR2 as SVGAGI. This CDR3 comprises 15 residues. J gave up 2 bases and V 6 bases, and 9 bases lay outside the gene matches.

This sequence joins TRBV9 and TRBJ2-5; TRBD2 agrees at 7 bases. There are 17 residues in the CDR3. Per the germline V gene, CDR1 is SGDLS and CDR2 is YYNGEE. V dropped 4 bases and J dropped 1; count of bases not matched to a gene: 13. The CDR3 DNA is TGTGCCAGCAGCCCGTCGGTGGGCGGGGGTTTCCAAGAGACCCAGTACTTC. Translated: CASSPSVGGGFQETQYF.

This clone was observed a few times. The chain uses TRBV2 and TRBJ2-3; 10 positions match TRBD1. The J segment lost 6 bases and the V segment lost 6 bases, leaving 9 bases of the junction unmatched. The length of the CDR3 is 15 residues. Germline assignment: CDR1 SNHLY and CDR2 FYNNEI. In DNA form, the CDR3 reads TGTGCCAGCAGCGTCGGACAGGGGGAGAGGGATACGCAGTATTTT. Translation: CASSVGQGERDTQYF. Filled out from reference TRBV2 and TRBJ2-3, the complete variable domain reads EPEVTQTPSHQVTQMGQEVILRCVPISNHLYFYWYRQILGQKVEFLVSFYNNEISEKSEIFDDQFSVERPDGSNFTLKIRSTKLEDSAMYFCASSVGQGERDTQYFGPGTRLTVL.

This clone was observed once. The chain couples TRBV6-5 to TRBJ1-6, with TRBD1 matching 8 bases. The trim removed 5 bases at V and 9 bases at J, leaving 9 bases unmatched. The CDR3 extends over 15 amino acids. Germline-derived CDR1 and CDR2 are MNHEY and SVGAGI. This CDR3 reads CASSRSGGSSSPLHF. The CDR3 nucleotides are TGTGCCAGCAGTCGCTCAGGGGGCTCCAGTTCACCCCTCCACTTT.

This clone was picked up one time. The V and J genes are TRBV9 and TRBJ2-5, with TRBD2 matching over 8 bases. The V and J ends lost 4 bases and 4 bases, in that order; junction bases with no gene match: 12. Germline-derived CDR1 and CDR2 are SGDLS and YYNGEE. The length of the CDR3 is 16 residues. The CDR3 nucleotides read TGTGCCAGCAGCTCGCGATTGCGGGCGGGAGGAGAGACCCAGTACTTC. Encoded protein: CASSSRLRAGGETQYF.

The chain is built from TRBV24-1 and TRBJ2-3, with D possibly matching TRBD2 (5 bases). Germline V lookup: CDR1 KGHDR, CDR2 SFDVKD. This CDR3 spans 16 amino acids. Trimming pared 5 bases from V and 2 bases from J, leaving 16 bases between. The CDR3 nucleotides are TGTGCCACCAGTGGAGCTTACGGGGTTTCCACAGATACGCAGTATTTT. Translating gives CATSGAYGVSTDTQYF.

This clone was counted a single time. V gene TRBV10-3 combines with J gene TRBJ2-5; possible D gene TRBD1, 6 bases. The CDR3 extends over 12 amino acids. CDR1 ENHRY and CDR2 SYGVKD come from the germline V gene. Trimming stripped 4 bases from V and 5 bases from J, with 8 bases between. CDR3 nucleotides: TGTGCCATCAGTGGGCAGGGGGAGACCCAGTACTTC. Translation gives CAISGQGETQYF.

The gene calls are TRBV2 and TRBJ1-1; 11 nucleotides line up with TRBD1. In germline, CDR1 is SNHLY, CDR2 FYNNEI. CDR3 length: 13 residues. Trimming cost V 3 bases and J 13 bases; bases outside gene matches: 7. CDR3 protein: CASSEFRDRGVFF. In nucleotides, the CDR3 is TGTGCCAGCAGTGAGTTCCGGGACAGGGGGGTTTTCTTT.

This clone was seen just once. The chain is built from TRBV6-6 and TRBJ1-5; no reliable D call. The CDR3 contains 15 residues. Germline CDR1 MNHNY, CDR2 SVGAGI (reference sequence). V gave up 6 bases and J gave up 4 bases, with 16 bases separating them. The chain's CDR3 is CASRLPAVGNQPQHF. CDR3 nucleotide sequence: TGTGCCAGCAGACTTCCTGCGGTGGGTAATCAGCCCCAGCATTTT.

The chain is built from TRBV18 and TRBJ2-7, with D unclear. Germline lookup yields CDR1 KGHSH and CDR2 LQKENI. This CDR3 has 13 residues. Trimming took off 6 bases at V and 2 bases at J, with 11 bases between the two ends. Written as DNA, the CDR3 is TGTGCCAGCTCTCGTAGAGAGACCTACGAGCAGTACTTC. Protein product: CASSRRETYEQYF.

This chain uses TRBV4-3 with TRBJ2-1, with D possibly matching TRBD2 (5 bases). Germline V gives CDR1 LGHNA, CDR2 YSLEER. This CDR3 region has 13 residues. V was pared by 8 bases and J by 8 bases, with 16 bases between. The CDR3 DNA is TGCGCCAGCGCCGCCGGGGAAAGGGATGAGCAGTTCTTC. This gives the protein CASAAGERDEQFF.

The rearrangement uses TRBV11-2 and TRBJ1-4; D is ambiguous. CDR1 is SGHAT and CDR2 is FQNNGV in the germline V gene. The CDR3 sequence is 16 residues long. The V end lost 0 bases, the J end lost 4 bases, and 12 bases lay between the germline ends. CDR3 protein: CASSLDLTALNEKLFF. As DNA, the CDR3 is TGTGCCAGCAGCTTAGATCTTACAGCCCTTAATGAAAAACTGTTTTTT.

The chain has TRBV2 and TRBJ1-4; tentative D call: TRBD1 (6 bases). V was clipped by 10 bases and J by 5 bases, with 14 bases between them. The CDR3 runs 13 residues. The germline V gene encodes CDR1 SNHLY and CDR2 FYNNEI. The CDR3 DNA reads as TGTGCCACCAACAGGGAGGGGAATGAAAAACTGTTTTTT. Translating gives CATNREGNEKLFF.

V usage is TRBV13 and J usage is TRBJ2-7; D not certain. This CDR3 spans 11 amino acids. Trimming removed 8 bases from V and 4 bases from J, with 9 bases in between. Germline-derived CDR1 and CDR2 are PRHDT and FYEKMQ (reference sequence). This CDR3 is CASGLGYEQYF. CDR3 DNA: TGTGCCAGCGGCCTCGGGTACGAGCAGTACTTC.